These 11 T cell receptor beta chains share one sample of origin, sequenced in a study of molecular identifiers for immune sequencing clone quantification. TCRdb analysed the PCR reads with MiXCR anew, one entry per CDR3 protein. Counted here are some 100,000 distinct CDR3 sequences, 15% to 20% occurring once; the ten biggest clones make up 0.85%. The sequenced material came from naive CD8+ T cells from blood, with Jurkat cell RNA spiked in. Subset denoted: FACS-sorted CD8+CD4-CCR7+CD45RA+ naive T cells. The receptors come from a human donor in good health. Some libraries in this study had Jurkat cell RNA spiked in.

In this sample, this clonotype turned up many times. This sequence joins TRBV6-2 or TRBV6-3 and TRBJ2-3; D gene ambiguous. CDR3 length equals 13 residues. Per the germline V gene, CDR1 is MNHEY and CDR2 is SVGEGT. Trimming stripped 6 bases from V and 2 bases from J, with 9 bases between. CDR3 sequence: CASSLLNTDTQYF. The CDR3 DNA reads as TGTGCCAGCAGCCTCCTCAACACAGATACGCAGTATTTT.

This clonotype was counted ten times or more. The V call is TRBV7-9, the J call TRBJ2-7, with 13 bases aligning to TRBD2. Germline assignment: CDR1 SEHNR and CDR2 FQNEAQ (reference sequence). The CDR3 consists of 15 residues. After removal of 5 bases from V and 2 bases from J, the junction contained 3 bases not matched to a gene. In DNA, the CDR3 is TGTGCCAGCAGCCCAACTAGCGGGGGGGCCTACGAGCAGTACTTC. Residues: CASSPTSGGAYEQYF. Full variable domain (outside the CDR3, taken from reference TRBV7-9 and TRBJ2-7): DTGVSQNPRHKITKRGQNVTFRCDPISEHNRLYWYRQTLGQGPEFLTYFQNEAQLEKSRLLSDRFSAERPKGSFSTLEIQRTEQGDSAMYLCASSPTSGGAYEQYFGPGTRLTVT.

This clonotype was counted at least ten times. V usage is TRBV27 and J usage is TRBJ2-7; possible D gene TRBD2, 6 bases. Germline V gene data show CDR1 as MNHEY and CDR2 as SMNVEV (reference sequence). The CDR3 has 15 residues. V was cut by 8 bases and J by 5 bases, with 22 bases left in between. CDR3 coding DNA: TGTGCCAGCCTCCCAAAAGGCAGCCCGGGGGACGAGCAGTACTTC. It specifies CASLPKGSPGDEQYF.

This clonotype was seen repeatedly, ten times or more. The chain combines TRBV12-3 or TRBV12-4 with TRBJ1-1; no clear D gene. Trimming left V 2 bases short and J 2 bases short, with 9 bases between. CDR3 length: 14 residues. The CDR3 region is CASSLTDSNTEAFF. For the CDR3, the DNA is TGTGCCAGCAGTTTAACGGATTCCAACACTGAAGCTTTCTTT.

This clonotype was detected ten times or more. This sequence joins TRBV12-3 or TRBV12-4 and TRBJ1-1, with D possibly being TRBD1 (5 bases). The CDR3 is made up of 11 amino acids. V lost 7 bases and J 5 bases, leaving 8 bases between the germline ends. CDR3 bases: TGTGCCAGCACCTGGGGGACTGAAGCTTTCTTT. It specifies CASTWGTEAFF.

This clonotype was picked up many times. V and J are TRBV3-1 and TRBJ1-2; no definite D call. The CDR3 runs to 11 residues. With 4 bases removed from V and 10 bases from J, the gap between germline ends came to 10 bases. The germline V gene encodes CDR1 LGHDT and CDR2 YNNKEL (reference sequence). CDR3 in amino acids: CASSLFPIYTF. The CDR3 coding sequence is TGTGCCAGCAGCCTGTTCCCGATCTACACCTTC.

This clonotype was counted ten times or more. The chain carries TRBV20-1 and TRBJ1-1, with 7 bases fitting TRBD1. This CDR3 has 14 amino acids. Germline-derived CDR1 and CDR2 are DFQATT and SNEGSKA (reference sequence). The J segment lost 5 bases and the V segment lost 4 bases, leaving 10 bases of the junction unmatched. The CDR3 DNA follows: TGCAGTGCTAACCCGACAGGGAAAGAGACTGAAGCTTTCTTT. Protein product: CSANPTGKETEAFF.

This clonotype was picked up many times. The chain carries TRBV6-2 or TRBV6-3 and TRBJ2-7; 10 bases map to TRBD2. The CDR3 totals 14 residues. From germline, CDR1 is MNHEY and CDR2 SVGEGT. Here the CDR3 reads CVSYSGRSAYEQYF. The CDR3 coding sequence is TGTGTCTCCTATAGCGGGAGGTCAGCCTACGAGCAGTACTTC.

This clonotype was picked up many times. The junction departs from germline at one end; a sequencing error may be responsible. Written as DNA, the CDR3 is TGTGCCGGCAGTTGGGACATGCGGAACACTGAAGCTTTCTTT. This sequence encodes CAGSWDMRNTEAFF. The chain joins TRBV6-2 or TRBV6-3 to TRBJ1-1; D is perhaps TRBD1 (6 bases). CDR3 length: 14 residues. Germline V gives CDR1 MNHEY, CDR2 SVGEGT.

The chain has TRBV5-8 and TRBJ2-2, with a tentative D call TRBD2 (5 bases). The CDR3 runs to 14 residues. With 2 bases removed from V and 5 bases from J, the gap between germline ends came to 10 bases. Germline CDR1 SGHTS, CDR2 YDEGEE. The CDR3 here is CASSFMGSTGELFF. DNA for the CDR3: TGTGCCAGCAGCTTCATGGGGAGTACCGGGGAGCTGTTTTTT.

This clonotype was recorded many times. The chain couples TRBV25-1 to TRBJ1-1, with a possible D match to TRBD1 (5 bases). V lost 0 bases, J lost 4 bases, and 12 bases lay in between. This CDR3 is built from 15 residues. Germline CDR1 MGHDK, CDR2 SYGVNS. The DNA of the CDR3 is TGTGCCAGCAGTGAATATTACGGGGCCGGCACTGAAGCTTTCTTT. Its translation is CASSEYYGAGTEAFF.